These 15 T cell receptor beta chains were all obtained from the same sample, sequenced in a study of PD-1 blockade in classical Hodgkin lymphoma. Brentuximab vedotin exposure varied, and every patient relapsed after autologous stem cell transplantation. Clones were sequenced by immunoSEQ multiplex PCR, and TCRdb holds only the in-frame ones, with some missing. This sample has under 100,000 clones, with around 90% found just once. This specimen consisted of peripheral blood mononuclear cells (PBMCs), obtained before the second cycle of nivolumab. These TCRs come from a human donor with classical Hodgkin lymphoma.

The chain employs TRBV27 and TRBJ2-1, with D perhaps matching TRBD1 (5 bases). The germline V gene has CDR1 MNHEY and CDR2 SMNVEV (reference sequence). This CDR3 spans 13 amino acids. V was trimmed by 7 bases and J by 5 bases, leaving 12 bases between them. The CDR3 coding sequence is TGTGCCAGCACTGTTTTAGGGGACAATGAGCAGTTCTTC. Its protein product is CASTVLGDNEQFF.

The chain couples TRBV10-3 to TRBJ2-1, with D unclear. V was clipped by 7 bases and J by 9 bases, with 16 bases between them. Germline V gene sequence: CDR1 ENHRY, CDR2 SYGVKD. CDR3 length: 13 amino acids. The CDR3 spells CAITREGIGEQFF. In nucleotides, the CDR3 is TGTGCCATCACCCGAGAAGGAATTGGTGAGCAGTTCTTC.

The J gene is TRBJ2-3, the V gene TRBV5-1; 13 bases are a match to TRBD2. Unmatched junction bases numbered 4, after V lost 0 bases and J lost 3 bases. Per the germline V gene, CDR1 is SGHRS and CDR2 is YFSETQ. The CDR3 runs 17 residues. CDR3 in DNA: TGCGCCAGCAGCTTGGGGACTAGCGGGAGTCAGACAGATACGCAGTATTTT. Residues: CASSLGTSGSQTDTQYF. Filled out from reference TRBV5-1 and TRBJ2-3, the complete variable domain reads KAGVTQTPRYLIKTRGQQVTLSCSPISGHRSVSWYQQTPGQGLQFLFEYFSETQRNKGNFPGRFSGRQFSNSRSEMNVSTLELGDSALYLCASSLGTSGSQTDTQYFGPGTRLTVL.

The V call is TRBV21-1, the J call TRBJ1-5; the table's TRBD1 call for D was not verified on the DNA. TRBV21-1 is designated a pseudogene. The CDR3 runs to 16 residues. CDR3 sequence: CARSNWSRTGNQPQHF. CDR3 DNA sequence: TGTGCCAGAAGCAATTGGTCCCGGACAGGGAATCAGCCCCAGCATTTT.

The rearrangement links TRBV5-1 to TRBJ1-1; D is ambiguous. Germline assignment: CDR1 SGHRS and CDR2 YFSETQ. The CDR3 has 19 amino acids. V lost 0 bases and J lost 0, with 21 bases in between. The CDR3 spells CASSLEGGRSVIMNTEAFF. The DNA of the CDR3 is TGCGCCAGCAGCTTGGAAGGCGGGAGGTCAGTCATTATGAACACTGAAGCTTTCTTT.

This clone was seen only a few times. CDR3 DNA sequence: TGTGCCAGCAGCGGCCTTGTGGGTTCGCATCAGCCCCAGCATTTT. Amino acids: CASSGLVGSHQPQHF. The chain combines TRBV6-1 with TRBJ1-5, with D hard to call. The V end was cut by 6 bases, the J end by 5 bases, with 17 bases between. The CDR3 is made up of 15 amino acids. Germline V lookup: CDR1 MNHNS, CDR2 SASEGT.

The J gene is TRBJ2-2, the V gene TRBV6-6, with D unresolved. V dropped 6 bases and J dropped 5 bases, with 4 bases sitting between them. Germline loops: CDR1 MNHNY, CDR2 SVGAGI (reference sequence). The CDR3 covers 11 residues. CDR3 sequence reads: CASRYTGELFF. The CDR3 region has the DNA TGTGCCAGCAGATATACCGGGGAGCTGTTTTTT.

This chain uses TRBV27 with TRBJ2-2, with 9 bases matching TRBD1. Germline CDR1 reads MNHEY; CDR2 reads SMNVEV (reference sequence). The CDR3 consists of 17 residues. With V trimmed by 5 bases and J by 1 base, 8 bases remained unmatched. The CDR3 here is CASSPGTGQLNTGELFF. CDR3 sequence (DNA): TGTGCCAGCAGTCCAGGGACAGGGCAATTGAACACCGGGGAGCTGTTTTTT.

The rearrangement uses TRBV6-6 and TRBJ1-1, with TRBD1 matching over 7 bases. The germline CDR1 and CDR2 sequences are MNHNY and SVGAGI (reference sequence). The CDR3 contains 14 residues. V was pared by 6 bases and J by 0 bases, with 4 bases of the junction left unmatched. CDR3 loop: CASSSGQMNTEAFF. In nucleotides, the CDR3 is TGTGCCAGCAGCTCGGGACAGATGAACACTGAAGCTTTCTTT.

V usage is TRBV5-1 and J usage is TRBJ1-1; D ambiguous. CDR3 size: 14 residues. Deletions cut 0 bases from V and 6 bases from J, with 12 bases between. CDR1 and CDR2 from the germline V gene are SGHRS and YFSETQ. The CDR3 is CASSLVTAGAEAFF. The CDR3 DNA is TGCGCCAGCAGCTTGGTAACCGCAGGCGCTGAAGCTTTCTTT.

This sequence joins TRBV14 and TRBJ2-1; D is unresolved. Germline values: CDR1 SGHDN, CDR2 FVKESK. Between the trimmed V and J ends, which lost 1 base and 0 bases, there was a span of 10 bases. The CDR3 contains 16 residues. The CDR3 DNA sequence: TGTGCCAGCAGCCAAGCGGGTTATCTCTCCTACAATGAGCAGTTCTTC. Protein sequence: CASSQAGYLSYNEQFF.

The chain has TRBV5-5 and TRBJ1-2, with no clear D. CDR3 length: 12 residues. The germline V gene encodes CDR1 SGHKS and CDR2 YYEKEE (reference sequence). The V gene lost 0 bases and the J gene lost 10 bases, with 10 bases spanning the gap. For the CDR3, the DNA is TGTGCCAGCAGCTTGGTCGGGAACTTCTACACCTTC. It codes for CASSLVGNFYTF.

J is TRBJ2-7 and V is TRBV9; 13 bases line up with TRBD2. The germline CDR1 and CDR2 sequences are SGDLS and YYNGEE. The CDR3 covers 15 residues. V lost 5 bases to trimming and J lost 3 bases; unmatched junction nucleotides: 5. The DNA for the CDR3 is TGTGCCAGCAGTGGGACTAGCGGGGTACGCTACGAGCAGTACTTC. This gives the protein CASSGTSGVRYEQYF.

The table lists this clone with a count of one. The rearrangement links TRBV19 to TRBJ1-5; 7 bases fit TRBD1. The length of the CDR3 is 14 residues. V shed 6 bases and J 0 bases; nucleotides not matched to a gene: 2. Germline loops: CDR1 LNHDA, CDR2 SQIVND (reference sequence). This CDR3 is CASRRQGSNQPQHF. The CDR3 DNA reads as TGTGCCAGTAGGAGACAGGGTAGCAATCAGCCCCAGCATTTT.

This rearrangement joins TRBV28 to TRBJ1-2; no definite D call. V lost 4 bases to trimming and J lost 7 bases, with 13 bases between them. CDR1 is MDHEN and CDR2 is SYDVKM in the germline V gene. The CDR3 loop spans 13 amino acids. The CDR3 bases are TGTGCCAGCAGTTCCCCAGGTATAGGTGGCTACACCTTC. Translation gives CASSSPGIGGYTF.